A single sample is the source of the 9 T cell receptor beta chains below, sequenced in a study of CD8 T cells in ankylosing spondylitis. TCRdb reprocessed the 5' RACE reads via MiXCR and lists one record per CDR3 protein. Counted here are about 300,000 distinct CDR3 sequences, about a fifth occurring once; the ten biggest clones make up 3.5%. Sequenced: blood, either unsorted or a sorted T cell fraction (not recorded which). All receptors come from a female donor with ankylosing spondylitis or in good health (not recorded which).

This clonotype came up a few times. The chain links TRBV7-9 to TRBJ2-3; D may match TRBD1 or TRBD2 (5 bases each). This CDR3 region has 12 residues. Germline CDR1 is SEHNR and CDR2 is FQNEAQ (reference sequence). Trimming pared 6 bases from V and 6 bases from J, leaving 10 bases between. The CDR3 DNA is TGTGCCAGCAGGGGACGATCGGATACGCAGTATTTT. As protein: CASRGRSDTQYF.

The V and J genes are TRBV19 and TRBJ2-3; TRBD1 matches at 9 bases. Germline loops: CDR1 LNHDA, CDR2 SQIVND (reference sequence). J lost 4 bases, V lost 8 bases, and 7 bases had no gene match. The CDR3 runs to 14 residues. The CDR3, as DNA: TGTGCCAGTCAGGACAGGGGTCGTGCAGATACGCAGTATTTT. It translates to CASQDRGRADTQYF.

The sample holds many counts of this clonotype. The V call is TRBV28, the J call TRBJ1-5, with 9 bases lining up with TRBD1. The CDR3 extends over 15 amino acids. V gave up 8 bases and J gave up 6 bases; unmatched junction bases: 11. CDR1 is MDHEN, CDR2 SYDVKM, per germline. CDR3 sequence: CASAKTGQGGQPQHF. CDR3 nucleotides: TGTGCCAGCGCAAAAACGGGACAGGGTGGTCAGCCCCAGCATTTT. The entire variable domain, with the rest obtained from reference TRBV28 and TRBJ1-5, is as follows: DVKVTQSSRYLVKRTGEKVFLECVQDMDHENMFWYRQDPGLGLRLIYFSYDVKMKEKGDIPEGYSVSREKKERFSLILESASTNQTSMYLCASAKTGQGGQPQHFGDGTRLSIL.

This clonotype was observed a few times. The chain carries TRBV10-3 and TRBJ2-2; 7 bases map to TRBD2. CDR1 is ENHRY, CDR2 SYGVKD, per germline. CDR3 length equals 15 residues. V was pared by 6 bases and J by 1 base, with 5 bases of the junction left unmatched. The CDR3 region has the DNA TGTGCCATCAGAGGCGGGGGAAGGAACACCGGGGAGCTGTTTTTT. Its protein is CAIRGGGRNTGELFF.

This clonotype came up a few times. J is TRBJ2-2 and V is TRBV6-2 or TRBV6-3; no clear D gene. The CDR3 contains 14 residues. The germline CDR1 and CDR2 sequences are MNHEY and SVGEGT. With 2 bases removed from V and 5 bases from J, the gap between germline ends came to 9 bases. The DNA for the CDR3 is TGTGCCAGCAGTTACCAGCTAAGGACCGGGGAGCTGTTTTTT. Residues: CASSYQLRTGELFF.

This clonotype was recorded a few times. The chain has TRBV6-2 or TRBV6-3 and TRBJ2-1; weak D call: TRBD2 (6 bases). The germline V gene has CDR1 MNHEY and CDR2 SVGEGT. The CDR3 is 13 amino acids. Trimming left V 8 bases short and J 4 bases short, with 12 bases between. The CDR3 DNA is TGTGCCAGCGGTCTCGGACTATACAATGAGCAGTTCTTC. It encodes CASGLGLYNEQFF.

This clonotype was picked up a small number of times. CDR3: CSVEDRGLAGDLGTDTQYF. The CDR3 DNA reads TGCAGCGTTGAAGATCGTGGGCTAGCGGGAGACTTGGGCACAGATACGCAGTATTTT. The chain is built from TRBV29-1 and TRBJ2-3; 10 nucleotides match TRBD2. Germline V gene data show CDR1 as SQVTM and CDR2 as ANQGSEA. CDR3 length: 19 residues. V shed 0 bases and J 1 base; nucleotides not matched to a gene: 13.

This clonotype was picked up a small number of times. The chain couples TRBV10-3 to TRBJ1-4; maybe TRBD1 (6 bases). There are 14 residues in the CDR3. Trimming removed 7 bases from V and 8 bases from J, with 17 bases in between. Looked up from germline, CDR1 is ENHRY and CDR2 is SYGVKD. CDR3: CAINPTGEREKLFF. DNA for the CDR3: TGTGCCATCAACCCGACAGGAGAACGGGAAAAACTGTTTTTT.

This clonotype has just a few counts. V gene TRBV18 combines with J gene TRBJ2-7, with 7 bases aligning to TRBD1. Germline lookup yields CDR1 KGHSH and CDR2 LQKENI. The V and J ends lost 5 bases and 0 bases, in that order; junction bases with no gene match: 10. There are 16 residues in the CDR3. The CDR3 coding sequence is TGTGCCAGCTCAGAACTACCGGGACAGTACTCCTACGAGCAGTACTTC. Encoded protein: CASSELPGQYSYEQYF.